The present T cell receptor beta chain was sequenced within a study of cytomegalovirus exposure and HLA in healthy donors. The validation cohort, a group of over a hundred subjects, included the donors and was separate from the approximately 650-subject first cohort. Trimming pared 1 base from V and 0 bases from J, leaving 10 bases between. Per the germline V gene, CDR1 is MGHRA and CDR2 is YSYEKL. The CDR3 runs to 16 residues. Repertoires were generated with immunoSEQ multiplex PCR, while TCRdb's copy carries only in-frame clones and drops some. The sample records over 85,000 clones, approximately 95% being singletons.

The sample comprised PBMCs. The rearrangement links TRBV4-1 to TRBJ1-3; D perhaps matches TRBD1 (5 bases). This clonotype originated in a woman aged 18-29 years in good health and CMV-seronegative. The CDR3 spells CASSQVTGFSGNTIYF. DNA of the CDR3: TGCGCCAGCAGCCAAGTAACAGGCTTCTCTGGAAACACCATATATTTT.